A single sample gave rise to the 15 T cell receptor beta chains below, sequenced in a study of blood T cell repertoires in COVID-19. Data came from immunoSEQ multiplex PCR; TCRdb stores just in-frame clones and leaves some out. Here the sample spans under 300,000 clones, about 90% being singletons. The material sequenced was peripheral blood. These TCRs come from a man in his 60s who had recovered from COVID-19.

V usage is TRBV2 and J usage is TRBJ2-6, with 9 nucleotides matching TRBD2. V gave up 2 bases and J gave up 0 bases; unmatched junction bases: 8. CDR1 is SNHLY and CDR2 is FYNNEI in the germline V gene. The CDR3 totals 19 residues. CDR3 DNA: TGTGCCAGCAGTGAATTTAGCGGGGGAACTTACTCTGGGGCCAACGTCCTGACTTTC. It translates to CASSEFSGGTYSGANVLTF.

The chain combines TRBV7-2 with TRBJ1-3; TRBD1 aligns across 7 bases. The CDR3 runs to 16 residues. Germline values: CDR1 SGHTA, CDR2 FQGNSA. Trimming cost V 2 bases and J 0 bases; bases outside gene matches: 4. For the CDR3, the DNA is TGTGCCAGCAGCTTACTAGGGGGCTTCTCTGGAAACACCATATATTTT. It is translated as CASSLLGGFSGNTIYF.

This rearrangement joins TRBV11-2 to TRBJ1-3; D might be TRBD1 (6 bases). V was pared by 2 bases and J by 2 bases, with 10 bases between. Germline V gives CDR1 SGHAT, CDR2 FQNNGV. The CDR3 sequence is 15 residues long. Here the CDR3 DNA reads TGTGCCAGCAGCTTAATCGGGGGGCCTGGAAACACCATATATTTT. It encodes CASSLIGGPGNTIYF.

This chain uses TRBV9 with TRBJ1-6; D not certain. CDR3 length: 15 residues. With 3 bases removed from V and 8 bases from J, the gap between germline ends came to 15 bases. Germline V gene lookup returns CDR1 SGDLS and CDR2 YYNGEE. The CDR3 sequence is CASSGYAGRDSPLHF. The CDR3 region has the DNA TGTGCCAGCAGCGGATACGCGGGTCGGGATTCACCCCTCCACTTT.

The chain uses TRBV5-1 and TRBJ1-4, with 7 bases lining up with TRBD1. CDR1 and CDR2 from the germline V gene are SGHRS and YFSETQ. The CDR3 consists of 13 residues. Trimming cost V 7 bases and J 7 bases; bases outside gene matches: 7. The CDR3 loop reads CASQGGWGEKLFF. The CDR3 DNA sequence: TGCGCCAGCCAGGGGGGATGGGGTGAAAAACTGTTTTTT.

This rearrangement joins TRBV2 to TRBJ2-7; D not resolved. Between the trimmed V and J ends, which lost 4 bases and 5 bases, there was a span of 12 bases. This CDR3 region has 13 residues. The germline CDR1 and CDR2 sequences are SNHLY and FYNNEI. The CDR3 here is CASSVFPSHEQYV. As DNA, the CDR3 is TGTGCCAGCAGTGTTTTTCCCTCTCACGAGCAGTACGTC.

J is TRBJ2-3 and V is TRBV2; TRBD2 agrees at 7 bases. This CDR3 has 13 amino acids. Germline values: CDR1 SNHLY, CDR2 FYNNEI. V was clipped by 8 bases and J by 4 bases; unmatched bases: 6. In nucleotides, the CDR3 is TGTGCCAGCCTAGCGGAATTCTCAGATACGCAGTATTTT. As protein: CASLAEFSDTQYF.

The CDR3 spells CASSIDMNTEAFF. CDR3 DNA sequence: TGTGCCAGCAGCATTGACATGAACACTGAAGCTTTCTTT. This sequence joins TRBV21-1 and TRBJ1-1; the table's D call, TRBD1, was not checked against the DNA. TRBV21-1 is described as a pseudogene. This CDR3 is built from 13 residues.

This chain links TRBV6-5 with TRBJ2-1; 8 nucleotides agree with TRBD2. This CDR3 is built from 13 residues. The J segment lost 8 bases and the V segment lost 6 bases, leaving 6 bases of the junction unmatched. Germline lookup yields CDR1 MNHEY and CDR2 SVGAGI. DNA for the CDR3: TGTGCCAGCAGCCAGACTAGCGTGGATGAGCAGTTCTTC. The encoded protein is CASSQTSVDEQFF.

The genes are TRBV5-1 and TRBJ2-3; D may be TRBD2 (5 bases). Trimming left V 0 bases short and J 6 bases short, with 14 bases between. Germline values: CDR1 SGHRS, CDR2 YFSETQ. This CDR3 is 15 amino acids long. The CDR3 loop is CASSLAGIAWDTQYF. DNA of the CDR3: TGCGCCAGCAGCTTGGCGGGGATCGCGTGGGATACGCAGTATTTT.

This chain joins TRBV7-9 and TRBJ1-2; D perhaps matches TRBD1 (6 bases). CDR3 length equals 12 residues. V shed 7 bases and J shed 8 bases, with 14 bases lying between them. Germline CDR1 reads SEHNR; CDR2 reads FQNEAQ (reference sequence). The CDR3, as DNA: TGTGCCAGCACCCTGACAGGCGGCGGCTACACCTTC. Its protein is CASTLTGGGYTF.

The chain carries TRBV5-1 and TRBJ2-3, with D perhaps TRBD2 (7 bases). The length of the CDR3 is 16 residues. V lost 0 bases to trimming and J lost 2 bases, with 13 bases between them. Germline V CDR1 and CDR2: SGHRS, YFSETQ. CDR3 residues: CASSLGSGGLTDTQYF. In DNA, the CDR3 is TGCGCCAGCAGCTTGGGGTCGGGGGGCCTCACAGATACGCAGTATTTT. Combining the CDR3 with reference TRBV5-1 and TRBJ2-3 gives the whole variable domain KAGVTQTPRYLIKTRGQQVTLSCSPISGHRSVSWYQQTPGQGLQFLFEYFSETQRNKGNFPGRFSGRQFSNSRSEMNVSTLELGDSALYLCASSLGSGGLTDTQYFGPGTRLTVL.

The chain carries TRBV27 and TRBJ2-3; TRBD2 matches at 12 bases. This CDR3 has 16 residues. Per germline, CDR1 MNHEY and CDR2 SMNVEV (reference sequence). Trimming at V came to 8 bases and at J to 6 bases, leaving 12 bases not matched to a gene. The CDR3 nucleotides read TGTGCCAGCGGGACTAGCGGGCGACGAAGTTCTGATACGCAGTATTTT. As protein: CASGTSGRRSSDTQYF.

The genes are TRBV5-6 and TRBJ2-4, with 8 bases aligning to TRBD1. This CDR3 is 14 amino acids long. Germline CDR1 is SGHDT and CDR2 is YYEEEE. Trimming at V came to 2 bases and at J to 4 bases, leaving 2 bases not matched to a gene. This chain's CDR3 is CASSFRDRKNIQYF. The CDR3 DNA sequence: TGTGCCAGCAGCTTTCGGGACAGGAAAAACATTCAGTACTTC.

This rearrangement joins TRBV9 to TRBJ2-2; D is unresolved. Looked up from germline, CDR1 is SGDLS and CDR2 is YYNGEE. V shed 0 bases and J shed 5 bases, with 8 bases lying between them. CDR3 length equals 14 residues. The CDR3 DNA reads as TGTGCCAGCAGCGTAGACAGTACGACCGGGGAGCTGTTTTTT. Translation gives CASSVDSTTGELFF.